The 11 T cell receptor beta chains below come from one sample, sequenced in a study of CD4 T cell repertoires in COVID-19. Profiling relied on immunoSEQ multiplex PCR, and the TCRdb table lists in-frame clones only, not all of them. The sample includes tens of thousands of clones, around 82% of them seen just once. Sample: CD4+ T cells from peripheral blood, taken after recovery from COVID-19. The receptor set was obtained from a human donor who had COVID-19.

This clone has only one observation. This chain links TRBV11-2 with TRBJ1-6, with D possibly matching TRBD1 (6 bases). This CDR3 contains 14 residues. Looked up from germline, CDR1 is SGHAT and CDR2 is FQNNGV. V was trimmed by 3 bases and J by 6 bases, leaving 9 bases between them. The CDR3, as DNA: TGTGCCAGCAGCTTGGGGGCCTCTAATTCACCCCTCCACTTT. It is translated as CASSLGASNSPLHF.

In this sample, this clone turned up a few times. The CDR3: CASSQGPVEAFF. The CDR3 coding sequence is TGTGCCAGCAGCCAAGGGCCGGTTGAAGCTTTCTTT. The chain carries TRBV3-1 (or the pseudogene TRBV3-2) and TRBJ1-1; unclear D gene. Germline V gene sequence: CDR1 LGHDT, CDR2 YNNKEL (reference sequence). V lost 1 base and J 7 bases, leaving 7 bases between the germline ends. This CDR3 spans 12 amino acids.

V and J are TRBV15 and TRBJ2-5; TRBD2 might be the D (7 bases). V lost 1 base, J lost 5 bases, and 14 bases lay in between. This CDR3 region has 15 residues. Germline V lookup: CDR1 LNHNV, CDR2 YYDKDF (reference sequence). CDR3 sequence (DNA): TGTGCCACCAGCAGAGTGAGGGGGGGGTGGGAGACCCAGTACTTC. Its translation is CATSRVRGGWETQYF.

This clone was counted once. CDR3 in amino acids: CASSLDLQAVYEQYF. The CDR3 coding sequence is TGTGCCAGCAGCTTAGATTTACAGGCAGTCTACGAGCAGTACTTC. The gene calls are TRBV11-2 and TRBJ2-7; D might be TRBD1 (5 bases). Germline V gene lookup returns CDR1 SGHAT and CDR2 FQNNGV. This CDR3 comprises 15 residues. Trimming cost V 0 bases and J 3 bases, with 12 bases left between them.

The rearrangement joins TRBV5-1 to TRBJ1-1; tentative D call: TRBD1 (5 bases). V lost 0 bases and J lost 4, with 16 bases in between. The CDR3 sequence is 16 residues long. CDR1 SGHRS and CDR2 YFSETQ come from the germline V gene. For the CDR3, the DNA is TGCGCCAGCAGCTTGGGAATAGGGGCCGGGGCCACTGAAGCTTTCTTT. This codes for CASSLGIGAGATEAFF.

This clone ranks as medium-sized (0.01 to 0.1%). CDR3 residues: CASSSRDYGYTF. The CDR3 DNA follows: TGTGCCAGCAGCTCCCGGGACTATGGCTACACCTTC. V is TRBV5-4 and J is TRBJ1-2; no reliable D call. In germline, CDR1 is SGHNT, CDR2 YYREEE (reference sequence). The CDR3 has 12 residues. Trimming left V 3 bases short and J 3 bases short, with 6 bases between. Based on the CDR3 plus reference TRBV5-4 and TRBJ1-2, the full variable domain is ETGVTQSPTHLIKTRGQQVTLRCSSQSGHNTVSWYQQALGQGPQFIFQYYREEENGRGNFPPRFSGLQFPNYSSELNVNALELDDSALYLCASSSRDYGYTFGSGTRLTVV.

The CDR3 sequence is CASRRDRGRETQYF. The CDR3 DNA sequence: TGTGCCAGCAGGAGGGACAGGGGAAGGGAGACCCAGTACTTC. The chain combines TRBV6-5 with TRBJ2-5; 10 bases match TRBD1. This CDR3 is built from 14 residues. Germline CDR1 and CDR2: MNHEY and SVGAGI. Trimming at V came to 6 bases and at J to 5 bases, leaving 6 bases not matched to a gene.

The chain is built from TRBV19 and TRBJ1-3; D gene unclear. V gave up 3 bases and J gave up 7 bases, with 4 bases separating them. CDR3 length: 11 amino acids. Germline CDR1 reads LNHDA; CDR2 reads SQIVND (reference sequence). CDR3 coding DNA: TGTGCCAGTAGTATCCCGAACACCATATATTTT. The encoded protein is CASSIPNTIYF.

In DNA form, the CDR3 reads TGCGCCAGCAGCTCCGGACAGGGCGGGACTGAAGCTTTCTTT. Its protein is CASSSGQGGTEAFF. The V gene is TRBV5-1, the J gene TRBJ1-1; 8 bases fit TRBD1. Germline trimming cut 3 bases from V and 5 bases from J; bases unmatched to any gene: 6. The V gene's germline CDR1 is SGHRS and CDR2 YFSETQ. This CDR3 has 14 residues.

The rearrangement links TRBV19 to TRBJ2-1, with D perhaps TRBD1 (5 bases). CDR1 and CDR2 from the germline V gene are LNHDA and SQIVND (reference sequence). V gave up 10 bases and J gave up 3 bases, with 10 bases separating them. This CDR3 is built from 12 residues. The CDR3 DNA reads as TGTGCCACTAGGCAGGGCTACAATGAGCAGTTCTTC. Residues: CATRQGYNEQFF.

V is TRBV7-2 and J is TRBJ2-1; D is unclear. From germline, CDR1 is SGHTA and CDR2 FQGNSA. The CDR3 is 14 residues long. V dropped 1 base and J dropped 9 bases, with 13 bases sitting between them. DNA of the CDR3: TGTGCCAGCAGCTTAGTTGGAGTCCGCGCTGAGCAGTTCTTC. Its protein product is CASSLVGVRAEQFF. The full variable domain, completed using reference TRBV7-2 and TRBJ2-1, is GAGVSQSPSNKVTEKGKDVELRCDPISGHTALYWYRQSLGQGLEFLIYFQGNSAPDKSGLPSDRFSAERTGGSVSTLTIQRTQQEDSAVYLCASSLVGVRAEQFFGPGTRLTVL.